These 24 T cell receptor beta chains were sequenced from one sample in a study of monozygotic twins with inflammatory bowel disease. TCRdb re-called the 5' RACE reads; one entry per CDR3 protein, DNA not given. Recorded for this sample: some 300,000 distinct CDR3 sequences. The sample comprised blood. These receptors were obtained from a human donor with ulcerative colitis or Crohn's disease, or a healthy co-twin of an affected twin (not recorded which).

The rearrangement joins TRBV7-2 to TRBJ2-2; TCRdb calls TRBD1, which cannot be checked without DNA. The CDR3 sequence is 16 residues long. Germline V gene sequence: CDR1 SGHTA, CDR2 FQGNSA. The CDR3 sequence: CASSFRQGAITGELFF. Complete variable domain (other parts from reference TRBV7-2 and TRBJ2-2): GAGVSQSPSNKVTEKGKDVELRCDPISGHTALYWYRQSLGQGLEFLIYFQGNSAPDKSGLPSDRFSAERTGGSVSTLTIQRTQQEDSAVYLCASSFRQGAITGELFFGEGSRLTVL.

This CDR3 is CASSGRLAGGTGELFF. J is TRBJ2-2 and V is TRBV10-1; TCRdb's D call of TRBD2 is untestable without DNA. CDR3 length: 16 amino acids. Germline values: CDR1 WNHNN, CDR2 SYGVQD (reference sequence).

The chain carries TRBV30 and TRBJ2-1. In germline, CDR1 is GTSNPN, CDR2 SVGIG (reference sequence). The CDR3 contains 11 residues. The CDR3 sequence is CAWTYDDEQFF.

The chain carries TRBV6-1 and TRBJ2-7; TCRdb outputs TRBD1, but without DNA this stays unchecked. Germline CDR1 reads MNHNS; CDR2 reads SASEGT. CDR3 length: 15 amino acids. Here the CDR3 reads CASSKTGTLIYEQYF.

The chain has TRBV9 and TRBJ2-7; the D gene TCRdb calls, TRBD1, cannot be checked with no DNA. The length of the CDR3 is 15 residues. The V gene's germline CDR1 is SGDLS and CDR2 YYNGEE. The CDR3 spells CASSPLRDTTYEQYF. The variable domain in full, completed from reference TRBV9 and TRBJ2-7, reads DSGVTQTPKHLITATGQRVTLRCSPRSGDLSVYWYQQSLDQGLQFLIQYYNGEERAKGNILERFSAQQFPDLHSELNLSSLELGDSALYFCASSPLRDTTYEQYFGPGTRLTVT.

This chain uses TRBV7-9 with TRBJ1-5; the TCRdb D gene call, TRBD1, has no DNA to confirm it. Germline values: CDR1 SEHNR, CDR2 FQNEAQ (reference sequence). The CDR3 has 14 residues. The CDR3 sequence is CASSAGAQNQPQHF.

The chain uses TRBV12-3 or TRBV12-4 and TRBJ2-3. The CDR3 length is 15 residues. CDR3: CASSPVALAADTQYF.

The chain links TRBV7-3 to TRBJ1-2; the D gene TCRdb calls, TRBD1, cannot be checked with no DNA. Looked up from germline, CDR1 is SGHTA and CDR2 is FQGTGA. CDR3 length: 15 residues. The CDR3 sequence is CASSLSSGGRSGYTF.

This rearrangement joins TRBV4-3 to TRBJ2-2; the D gene TCRdb calls, TRBD2, cannot be checked with no DNA. Germline values: CDR1 LGHNA, CDR2 YSLEER. The CDR3 sequence is 18 residues long. Here the CDR3 reads CASSQRLAGGPNTGELFF.

This rearrangement joins TRBV6-2 or TRBV6-3 to TRBJ2-1. Germline assignment: CDR1 MNHEY and CDR2 SVGEGT. The CDR3 runs 11 residues. CDR3 in amino acids: CASSPLDEQFF.

This chain links TRBV11-2 with TRBJ2-3; TCRdb selects TRBD2, and the lack of DNA leaves this call unchecked. The CDR3 has 18 amino acids. Per the germline V gene, CDR1 is SGHAT and CDR2 is FQNNGV. CDR3 sequence: CASSSNGPPERLTDTQYF.

The chain combines TRBV5-4 with TRBJ2-2; TCRdb calls TRBD2, which cannot be checked without DNA. This CDR3 is built from 16 residues. Looked up from germline, CDR1 is SGHNT and CDR2 is YYREEE (reference sequence). CDR3 residues: CASSLPSSGSPRELFF.

V is TRBV7-2 and J is TRBJ2-7; TCRdb selects TRBD2, and the lack of DNA leaves this call unchecked. From germline, CDR1 is SGHTA and CDR2 FQGNSA. The CDR3 length is 15 residues. Here the CDR3 reads CASSSTSGYSYEQYF. Full variable domain (outside the CDR3, taken from reference TRBV7-2 and TRBJ2-7): GAGVSQSPSNKVTEKGKDVELRCDPISGHTALYWYRQSLGQGLEFLIYFQGNSAPDKSGLPSDRFSAERTGGSVSTLTIQRTQQEDSAVYLCASSSTSGYSYEQYFGPGTRLTVT.

The genes are TRBV27 and TRBJ2-1; TCRdb's D call, TRBD2, is unchecked because there is no DNA. In germline, CDR1 is MNHEY, CDR2 SMNVEV (reference sequence). The CDR3 runs 17 residues. CDR3 in amino acids: CASSLDRSGRPYNEQFF.

The rearrangement links TRBV9 to TRBJ2-7; TCRdb's D gene call, TRBD1, goes unchecked for lack of DNA. Germline assignment: CDR1 SGDLS and CDR2 YYNGEE. The CDR3 is 16 amino acids. The CDR3 loop is CASSVAPGGSGYEQYF.

This rearrangement joins TRBV12-3 or TRBV12-4 to TRBJ2-7; TCRdb's D call, TRBD2, is unchecked because there is no DNA. The CDR3 is made up of 15 amino acids. The CDR3 loop is CASRPAGIPSEEQYF.

The CDR3 reads CSVGLSTYEQYF. The chain couples TRBV29-1 to TRBJ2-7. This CDR3 region has 12 residues. Per germline, CDR1 SQVTM and CDR2 ANQGSEA.

This rearrangement joins TRBV19 to TRBJ2-5; TCRdb's assignment of TRBD1 cannot be checked, as there is no DNA. This CDR3 region has 16 residues. Germline CDR1 is LNHDA and CDR2 is SQIVND (reference sequence). CDR3 residues: CASTLTGASTPETQYF.

The chain joins TRBV6-5 to TRBJ1-3. This CDR3 region has 13 residues. Germline V CDR1 and CDR2: MNHEY, SVGAGI. The CDR3 region is CASGRSSGNTIYF.

The V and J genes are TRBV12-3 or TRBV12-4 and TRBJ1-2; absent DNA, TCRdb's TRBD1 call cannot be checked. This CDR3 contains 15 residues. CDR3 region: CASRSSGTGWTGYTF.

This chain connects TRBV18 to TRBJ2-1. This CDR3 has 12 amino acids. The germline gives CDR1 KGHSH, CDR2 LQKENI. The chain's CDR3 is CASSPSYNEQFF.

V usage is TRBV5-1 and J usage is TRBJ2-2; TCRdb calls TRBD1, which cannot be checked without DNA. The CDR3 consists of 15 residues. The germline V gene has CDR1 SGHRS and CDR2 YFSETQ. The CDR3 loop reads CASSPGGTNTGELFF.

V is TRBV5-6 and J is TRBJ2-2; the TCRdb call, TRBD1, lacks DNA for checking. This CDR3 spans 15 amino acids. CDR1 and CDR2 (germline): SGHDT, YYEEEE. CDR3 loop: CASSSTGQTTGELFF.

V gene TRBV20-1 combines with J gene TRBJ2-5; no DNA is available, so the TRBD2 call from TCRdb remains unchecked. This CDR3 comprises 13 residues. The germline CDR1 and CDR2 sequences are DFQATT and SNEGSKA (reference sequence). The CDR3 loop is CSARGSLQETQYF.